Given below is one T cell receptor (beta chain) in context. The antigen is undetermined. The PCR had 60 Vbeta and 13 Jbeta primers. Only in-frame clones appear in the TCRdb table, and some are missing; sequencing was by immunoSEQ multiplex PCR. Of under 200,000 clones listed, roughly 85% are singletons. The entry originates in a study of cytomegalovirus exposure and HLA in healthy donors. Study results and limitations: A later examination showed that TCR association rates differed by HLA locus, with DRB1 most and HLA-C fewest.

V was pared by 8 bases and J by 2 bases, with 9 bases of the junction left unmatched. CDR1 is SNHLY and CDR2 is FYNNEI in the germline V gene. This CDR3 spans 14 amino acids. This receptor was taken from a man in his forties in good health and CMV-seronegative. The source material was PBMCs. This chain links TRBV2 with TRBJ2-7; TRBD2 matches at 7 bases. CDR3 coding DNA: TGTGCCAGCGGGGACGGGAGGCATACCTACGAGCAGTACTTC. It is translated as CASGDGRHTYEQYF. Variable domain in full (rest from reference TRBV2 and TRBJ2-7): EPEVTQTPSHQVTQMGQEVILRCVPISNHLYFYWYRQILGQKVEFLVSFYNNEISEKSEIFDDQFSVERPDGSNFTLKIRSTKLEDSAMYFCASGDGRHTYEQYFGPGTRLTVT.